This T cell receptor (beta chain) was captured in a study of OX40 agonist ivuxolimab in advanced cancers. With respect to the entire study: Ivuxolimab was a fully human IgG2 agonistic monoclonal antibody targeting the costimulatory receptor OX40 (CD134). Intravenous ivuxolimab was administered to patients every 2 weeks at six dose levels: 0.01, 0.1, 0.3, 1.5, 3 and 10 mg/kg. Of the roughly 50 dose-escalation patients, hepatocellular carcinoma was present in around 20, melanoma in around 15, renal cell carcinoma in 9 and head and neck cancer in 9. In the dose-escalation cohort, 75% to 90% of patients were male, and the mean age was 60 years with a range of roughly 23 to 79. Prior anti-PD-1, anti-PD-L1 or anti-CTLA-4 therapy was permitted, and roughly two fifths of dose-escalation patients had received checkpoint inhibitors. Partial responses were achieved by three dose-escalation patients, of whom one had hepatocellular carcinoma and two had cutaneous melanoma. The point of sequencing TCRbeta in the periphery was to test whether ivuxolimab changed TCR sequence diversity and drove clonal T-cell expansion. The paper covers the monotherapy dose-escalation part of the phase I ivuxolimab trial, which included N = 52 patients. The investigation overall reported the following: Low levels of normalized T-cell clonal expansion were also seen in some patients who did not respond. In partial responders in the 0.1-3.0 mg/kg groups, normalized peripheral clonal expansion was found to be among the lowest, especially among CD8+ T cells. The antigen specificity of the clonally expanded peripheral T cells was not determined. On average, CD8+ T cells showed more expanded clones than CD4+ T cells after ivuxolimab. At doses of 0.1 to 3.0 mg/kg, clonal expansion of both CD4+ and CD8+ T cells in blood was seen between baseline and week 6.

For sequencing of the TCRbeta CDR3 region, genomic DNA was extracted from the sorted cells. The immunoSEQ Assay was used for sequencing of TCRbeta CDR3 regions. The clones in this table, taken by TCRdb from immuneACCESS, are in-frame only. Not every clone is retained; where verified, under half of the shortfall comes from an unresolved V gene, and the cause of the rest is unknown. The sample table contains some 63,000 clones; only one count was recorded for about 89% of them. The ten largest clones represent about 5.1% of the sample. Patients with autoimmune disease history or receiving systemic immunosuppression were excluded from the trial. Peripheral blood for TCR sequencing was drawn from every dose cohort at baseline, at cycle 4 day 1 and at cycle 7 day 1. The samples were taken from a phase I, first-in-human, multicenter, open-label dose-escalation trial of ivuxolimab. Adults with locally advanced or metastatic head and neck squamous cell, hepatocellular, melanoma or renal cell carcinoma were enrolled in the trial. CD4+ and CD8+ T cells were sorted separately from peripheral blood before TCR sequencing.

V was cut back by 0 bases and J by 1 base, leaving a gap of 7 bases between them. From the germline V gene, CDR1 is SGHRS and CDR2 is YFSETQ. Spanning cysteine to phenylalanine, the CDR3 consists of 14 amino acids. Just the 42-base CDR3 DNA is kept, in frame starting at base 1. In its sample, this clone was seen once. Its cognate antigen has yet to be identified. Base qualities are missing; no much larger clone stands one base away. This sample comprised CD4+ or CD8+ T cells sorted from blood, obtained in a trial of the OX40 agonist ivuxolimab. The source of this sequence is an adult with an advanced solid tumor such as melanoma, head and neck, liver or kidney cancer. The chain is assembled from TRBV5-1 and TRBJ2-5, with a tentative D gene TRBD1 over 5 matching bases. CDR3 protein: CASSLVTVQETQYF. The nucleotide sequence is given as TGCGCCAGCAGCTTGGTGACAGTCCAAGAGACCCAGTACTTC.